The text below deals with one T cell receptor beta chain. Antigen: not known. This CDR3 region has 16 residues. CDR1 and CDR2 from the germline V gene are SGDLS and YYNGEE. Trimming took 2 bases from V and 0 from J, leaving 12 bases between them. The source of the sample is a study of T cell responses to AZD1222 COVID-19 vaccine. General study findings and limits: Repertoire collection took place solely once the T cell response had peaked.

Repertoires were generated with immunoSEQ multiplex PCR, while TCRdb's copy carries only in-frame clones and drops some. The data contain about 59,000 clones, about 88% of them singletons. This sequence was found in an adult who received the AZD1222 COVID-19 vaccine. Sequencing used peripheral blood, obtained 28 days after the second AZD1222 dose. The chain has TRBV9 and TRBJ2-1; the D call may be TRBD1 or TRBD2 (6 bases each). As DNA, the CDR3 is TGTGCCAGCAGCGTTCTAGGGGGGACCTCCTACAATGAGCAGTTCTTC. Protein: CASSVLGGTSYNEQFF.